A selection of T cell receptor beta chains follows, all from one sample in a study of identical twins. TCRdb itself ran the 5' RACE reads through MiXCR, one entry per CDR3 protein. The sample consists of approximately 600,000 distinct CDR3 sequences, 7.1% of them appearing once. The sample was also linked to a second study, of yellow fever vaccine responses in identical twins.

Material: PBMCs. All receptors derive from a woman aged 18-29 years in good health. The CDR3 runs from the conserved cysteine through the conserved F or W. The D gene is left open where the match is weak. Size is stated for part of the rows, as once, few or many counts, or as a class when the clone is expanded.

cdr3_aa: CSVDEVKGEAFF; cdr3_nt: TGCAGCGTTGATGAGGTGAAGGGTGAAGCTTTCTTT; d_call: NA; v_call: TRBV29-1; j_call: TRBJ1-1; clone_size: many
cdr3_aa: CSPGGTEAFF; cdr3_nt: TGCAGCCCGGGGGGCACTGAAGCTTTCTTT; d_call: NA; v_call: TRBV29-1; j_call: TRBJ1-1; clone_size: NA
cdr3_aa: CASRRQVMSEAFF; cdr3_nt: TGTGCCAGCAGGCGACAGGTAATGAGTGAAGCTTTCTTT; d_call: NA; v_call: TRBV7-9; j_call: TRBJ1-1; clone_size: NA
cdr3_aa: CSASDSGGPIDTQYF; cdr3_nt: TGCAGTGCTAGTGATAGCGGGGGCCCCATAGATACGCAGTATTTT; d_call: TRBD2; v_call: TRBV20-1; j_call: TRBJ2-3; clone_size: few
cdr3_aa: CATTQGYNSPLHF; cdr3_nt: TGTGCCACCACGCAGGGCTATAATTCACCCCTCCACTTT; d_call: NA; v_call: TRBV7-8; j_call: TRBJ1-6; clone_size: NA
cdr3_aa: CASSPSGRAGFGIDEQFF; cdr3_nt: TGCGCCAGCAGCCCCAGCGGGAGGGCCGGGTTCGGTATCGATGAGCAGTTCTTC; d_call: TRBD2; v_call: TRBV5-1; j_call: TRBJ2-1; clone_size: few
cdr3_aa: CASSQLVTGGTQETQYF; cdr3_nt: TGCGCCAGCAGCCAATTGGTGACAGGGGGAACACAAGAGACCCAGTACTTC; d_call: TRBD1; v_call: TRBV5-1; j_call: TRBJ2-5; clone_size: few
cdr3_aa: CASSQTSGSSGDTQYF; cdr3_nt: TGTGCCAGCTCCCAGACTAGCGGGAGTAGTGGAGATACGCAGTATTTT; d_call: TRBD2; v_call: TRBV18; j_call: TRBJ2-3; clone_size: few
cdr3_aa: CSAMSGGAEGADTQYF; cdr3_nt: TGCAGTGCTATGAGCGGGGGGGCCGAGGGCGCAGATACGCAGTATTTT; d_call: TRBD2; v_call: TRBV20-1; j_call: TRBJ2-3; clone_size: many
cdr3_aa: CASSELARVSGRNEQYF; cdr3_nt: TGTGCCAGCAGTGAGTTAGCGAGAGTAAGTGGACGGAACGAGCAGTACTTC; d_call: NA; v_call: TRBV2; j_call: TRBJ2-7; clone_size: few
cdr3_aa: CSVDGQGIETQYF; cdr3_nt: TGCAGCGTTGATGGACAGGGGATTGAGACCCAGTACTTC; d_call: TRBD1; v_call: TRBV29-1; j_call: TRBJ2-5; clone_size: many
cdr3_aa: CASSLQFQGARYEQYF; cdr3_nt: TGTGCCAGCAGTCTACAGTTCCAGGGGGCTCGGTACGAGCAGTACTTC; d_call: TRBD1; v_call: TRBV12-3/TRBV12-4; j_call: TRBJ2-7; clone_size: few
cdr3_aa: CASSLEGLVGEQYF; cdr3_nt: TGTGCCAGCAGTTTAGAGGGACTAGTTGGCGAGCAGTACTTC; d_call: TRBD2; v_call: TRBV12-3/TRBV12-4; j_call: TRBJ2-7; clone_size: many
cdr3_aa: CASSPGGWQGKIRANVLTF; cdr3_nt: TGTGCCAGCAGTCCAGGGGGTTGGCAGGGGAAGATTCGGGCCAACGTCCTGACTTTC; d_call: TRBD1; v_call: TRBV12-3/TRBV12-4; j_call: TRBJ2-6; clone_size: few
cdr3_aa: CATRDRTGNTGELFF; cdr3_nt: TGTGCCACCAGGGACCGGACGGGGAACACCGGGGAGCTGTTTTTT; d_call: NA; v_call: TRBV24-1; j_call: TRBJ2-2; clone_size: many
cdr3_aa: CSATGQGRTEAFF; cdr3_nt: TGCAGCGCTACGGGACAGGGTCGCACTGAAGCTTTCTTT; d_call: TRBD1; v_call: TRBV29-1; j_call: TRBJ1-1; clone_size: many
cdr3_aa: CATSRPQGTNEKLFF; cdr3_nt: TGTGCCACCAGCAGACCGCAGGGAACTAATGAAAAACTGTTTTTT; d_call: NA; v_call: TRBV15; j_call: TRBJ1-4; clone_size: few
cdr3_aa: CASSLGGGQGVYEQYF; cdr3_nt: TGTGCCAGCAGCTTGGGTGGCGGCCAGGGGGTGTACGAGCAGTACTTC; d_call: TRBD1; v_call: TRBV5-5; j_call: TRBJ2-7; clone_size: few
cdr3_aa: CASRDPGRNEQFF; cdr3_nt: TGTGCCAGCAGAGACCCGGGACGCAATGAGCAGTTCTTC; d_call: NA; v_call: TRBV25-1; j_call: TRBJ2-1; clone_size: NA
cdr3_aa: CAAKWGNGYTF; cdr3_nt: TGTGCCGCAAAATGGGGAAATGGCTACACCTTC; d_call: NA; v_call: TRBV6-1; j_call: TRBJ1-2; clone_size: NA
cdr3_aa: CASRLRVTTEAFF; cdr3_nt: TGTGCCAGCAGGCTAAGGGTTACCACTGAAGCTTTCTTT; d_call: NA; v_call: TRBV28; j_call: TRBJ1-1; clone_size: many
cdr3_aa: CATSDLTAGGYNEQFF; cdr3_nt: TGTGCCACCAGTGATTTGACAGCGGGAGGTTACAATGAGCAGTTCTTC; d_call: TRBD2; v_call: TRBV24-1; j_call: TRBJ2-1; clone_size: few
cdr3_aa: CASSHRTSGTDTQYF; cdr3_nt: TGTGCCAGCAGCCACAGGACTAGCGGCACAGATACGCAGTATTTT; d_call: TRBD2; v_call: TRBV14; j_call: TRBJ2-3; clone_size: NA